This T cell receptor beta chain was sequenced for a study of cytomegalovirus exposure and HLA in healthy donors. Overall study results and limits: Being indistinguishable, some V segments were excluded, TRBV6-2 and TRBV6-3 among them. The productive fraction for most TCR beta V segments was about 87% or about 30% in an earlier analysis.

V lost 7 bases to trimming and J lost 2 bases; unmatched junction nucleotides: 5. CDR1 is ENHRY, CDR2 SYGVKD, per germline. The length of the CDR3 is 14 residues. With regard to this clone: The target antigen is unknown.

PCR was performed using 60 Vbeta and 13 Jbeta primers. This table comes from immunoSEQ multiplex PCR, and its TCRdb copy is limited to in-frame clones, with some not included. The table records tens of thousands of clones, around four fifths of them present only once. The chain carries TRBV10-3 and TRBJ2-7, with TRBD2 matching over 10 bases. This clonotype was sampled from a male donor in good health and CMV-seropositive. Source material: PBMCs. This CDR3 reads CAITSSGSTYEQYF. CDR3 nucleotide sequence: TGTGCCATCACCTCTAGCGGGAGCACCTACGAGCAGTACTTC.